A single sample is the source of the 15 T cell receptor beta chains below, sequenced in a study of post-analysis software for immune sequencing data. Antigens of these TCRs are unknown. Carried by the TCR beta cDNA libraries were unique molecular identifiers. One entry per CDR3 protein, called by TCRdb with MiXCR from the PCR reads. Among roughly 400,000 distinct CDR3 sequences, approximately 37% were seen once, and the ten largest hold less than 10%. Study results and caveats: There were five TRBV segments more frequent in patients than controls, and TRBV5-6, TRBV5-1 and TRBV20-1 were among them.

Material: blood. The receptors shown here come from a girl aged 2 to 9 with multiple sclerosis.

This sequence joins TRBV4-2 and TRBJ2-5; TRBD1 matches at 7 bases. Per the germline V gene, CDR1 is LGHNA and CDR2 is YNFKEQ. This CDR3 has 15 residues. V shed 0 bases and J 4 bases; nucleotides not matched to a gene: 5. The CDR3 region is CASSQDFSGGETQYF. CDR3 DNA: TGTGCCAGCAGCCAAGATTTTTCAGGGGGAGAGACCCAGTACTTC.

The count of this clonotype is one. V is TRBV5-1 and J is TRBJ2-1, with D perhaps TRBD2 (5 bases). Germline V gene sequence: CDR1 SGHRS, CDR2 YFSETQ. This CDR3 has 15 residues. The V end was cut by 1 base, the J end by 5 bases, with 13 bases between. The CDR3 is CASSLSGTAHNEQFF. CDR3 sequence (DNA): TGCGCCAGCAGCTTGTCGGGAACCGCTCACAATGAGCAGTTCTTC.

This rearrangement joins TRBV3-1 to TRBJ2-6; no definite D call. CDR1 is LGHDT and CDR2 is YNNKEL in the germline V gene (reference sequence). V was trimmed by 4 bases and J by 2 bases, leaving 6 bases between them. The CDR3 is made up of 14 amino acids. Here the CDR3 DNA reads TGTGCCAGCAGCCCGATGACTGGGGCCAACGTCCTGACTTTC. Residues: CASSPMTGANVLTF.

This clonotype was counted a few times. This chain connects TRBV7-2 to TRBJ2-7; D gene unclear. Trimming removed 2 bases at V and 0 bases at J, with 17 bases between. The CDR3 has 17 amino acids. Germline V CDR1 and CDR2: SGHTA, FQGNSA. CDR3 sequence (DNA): TGTGCCAGCAGCTTACCTGCTTTGGGTCCACACTCCTACGAGCAGTACTTC. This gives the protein CASSLPALGPHSYEQYF.

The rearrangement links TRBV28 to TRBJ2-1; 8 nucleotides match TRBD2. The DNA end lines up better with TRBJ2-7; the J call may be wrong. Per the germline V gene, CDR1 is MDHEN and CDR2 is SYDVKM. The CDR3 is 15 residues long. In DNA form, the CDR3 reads TGTGCCAGCAGCCTACTAGCGGATTCCTACAATGAGCAGTACTTC. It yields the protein CASSLLADSYNEQYF.

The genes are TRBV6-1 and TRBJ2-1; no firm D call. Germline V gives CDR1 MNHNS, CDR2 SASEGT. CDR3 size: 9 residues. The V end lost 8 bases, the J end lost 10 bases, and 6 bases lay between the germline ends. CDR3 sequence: CASGSEQFF. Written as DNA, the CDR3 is TGTGCCAGCGGCTCAGAGCAGTTCTTC.

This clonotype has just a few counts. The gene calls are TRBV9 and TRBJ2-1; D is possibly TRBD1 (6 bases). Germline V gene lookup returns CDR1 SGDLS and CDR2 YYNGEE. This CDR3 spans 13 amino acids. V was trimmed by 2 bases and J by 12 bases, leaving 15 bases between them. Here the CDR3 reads CASSVSLGDMQFF. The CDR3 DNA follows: TGTGCCAGCAGCGTCTCCCTAGGGGACATGCAGTTCTTC.

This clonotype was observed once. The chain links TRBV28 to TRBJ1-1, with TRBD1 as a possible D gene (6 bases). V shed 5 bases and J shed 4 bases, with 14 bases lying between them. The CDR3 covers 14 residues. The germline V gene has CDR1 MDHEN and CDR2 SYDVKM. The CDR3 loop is CASSGTPRGTEAFF. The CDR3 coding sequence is TGTGCCAGCAGTGGGACTCCCAGGGGCACTGAAGCTTTCTTT.

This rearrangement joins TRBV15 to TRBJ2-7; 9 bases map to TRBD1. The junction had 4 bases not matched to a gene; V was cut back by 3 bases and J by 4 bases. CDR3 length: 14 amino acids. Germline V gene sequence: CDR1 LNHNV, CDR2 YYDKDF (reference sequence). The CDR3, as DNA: TGTGCCACCAGCAGGGGACAGGGACTGTACGAGCAGTACTTC. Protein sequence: CATSRGQGLYEQYF.

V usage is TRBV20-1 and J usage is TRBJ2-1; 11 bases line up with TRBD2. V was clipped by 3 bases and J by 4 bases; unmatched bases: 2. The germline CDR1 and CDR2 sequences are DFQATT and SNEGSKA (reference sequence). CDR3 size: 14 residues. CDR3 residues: CSARRLAGYNEQFF. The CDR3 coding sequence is TGCAGTGCTAGGCGACTAGCGGGGTACAATGAGCAGTTCTTC.

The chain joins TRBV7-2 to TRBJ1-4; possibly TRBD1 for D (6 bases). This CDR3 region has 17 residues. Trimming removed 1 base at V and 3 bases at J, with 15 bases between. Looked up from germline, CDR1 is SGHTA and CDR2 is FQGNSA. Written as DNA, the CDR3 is TGTGCCAGCAGCTTAGAACGACAGGCGGTTCCTAATGAAAAACTGTTTTTT. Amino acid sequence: CASSLERQAVPNEKLFF.

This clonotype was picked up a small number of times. The CDR3: CAISSQGTYEQYF. Written as DNA, the CDR3 is TGTGCCATCAGCAGCCAGGGGACCTACGAGCAGTACTTC. The chain carries TRBV10-3 and TRBJ2-7, with D possibly matching TRBD1 (6 bases). Germline V CDR1 and CDR2: ENHRY, SYGVKD. This CDR3 is 13 amino acids long. The ends were cut back, 6 bases at V and 2 bases at J, with 11 bases in the middle.

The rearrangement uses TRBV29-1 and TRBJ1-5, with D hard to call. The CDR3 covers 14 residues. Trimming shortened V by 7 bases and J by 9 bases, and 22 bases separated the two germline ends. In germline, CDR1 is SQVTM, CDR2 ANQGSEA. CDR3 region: CSALRRVDGRPQHF. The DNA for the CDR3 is TGCAGCGCCCTCCGACGGGTCGACGGTCGGCCCCAGCATTTT.

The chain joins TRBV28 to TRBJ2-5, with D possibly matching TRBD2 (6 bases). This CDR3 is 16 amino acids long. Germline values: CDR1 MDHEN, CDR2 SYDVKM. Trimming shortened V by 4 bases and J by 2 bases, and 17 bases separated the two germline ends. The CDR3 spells CASSSSVLAVQETQYF. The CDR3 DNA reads TGTGCCAGCAGTTCCTCGGTATTAGCGGTACAAGAGACCCAGTACTTC.

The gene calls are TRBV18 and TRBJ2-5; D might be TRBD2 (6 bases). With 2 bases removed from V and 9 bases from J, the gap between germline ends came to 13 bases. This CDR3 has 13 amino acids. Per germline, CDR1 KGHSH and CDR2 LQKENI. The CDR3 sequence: CASSPSRWEAQYF. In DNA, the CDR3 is TGTGCCAGCTCACCATCTCGATGGGAGGCCCAGTACTTC.